The 32 T cell receptor beta chains given below trace back to one sample, sequenced in a study of blood T cell repertoires in COVID-19. Profiling relied on immunoSEQ multiplex PCR, and the TCRdb table lists in-frame clones only, not all of them. The table records 210,000 or so clones, 75% to 90% of them present only once. Material for sequencing was PBMCs or T cells enriched from blood (not recorded which). All receptors come from a woman aged 30 to 39 who had been exposed to COVID-19.

This chain uses TRBV7-2 with TRBJ2-7; 8 positions match TRBD2. The CDR3 length is 14 residues. The germline V gene has CDR1 SGHTA and CDR2 FQGNSA. The ends lost 5 bases at V and 4 bases at J; junction bases unmatched: 7. The CDR3 is CASSKIAGLYEQYF. As DNA, the CDR3 is TGTGCCAGCAGCAAAATAGCGGGGTTATACGAGCAGTACTTC.

The chain combines TRBV5-5 with TRBJ2-5, with 9 positions matching TRBD2. In germline, CDR1 is SGHKS, CDR2 YYEKEE (reference sequence). With 4 bases clipped from V and 5 bases from J, the junction kept 6 bases outside the gene matches. This CDR3 is 14 amino acids long. In DNA, the CDR3 is TGTGCCAGCAGCGGGGGACTAGCTCGCGAGACCCAGTACTTC. Protein: CASSGGLARETQYF.

The V and J genes are TRBV7-9 and TRBJ1-3; TRBD1 aligns across 7 bases. Germline lookup yields CDR1 SEHNR and CDR2 FQNEAQ (reference sequence). After removal of 0 bases from V and 4 bases from J, the junction contained 6 bases not matched to a gene. The CDR3 is made up of 16 amino acids. The DNA of the CDR3 is TGTGCCAGCAGCTTAGCAGGGGGCGCTGGGGGAAACACCATATATTTT. It yields the protein CASSLAGGAGGNTIYF.

V gene TRBV7-8 combines with J gene TRBJ1-2; TRBD1 matches at 8 bases. Per the germline V gene, CDR1 is SGHVS and CDR2 is FQNEAQ. The CDR3 has 14 residues. J gave up 6 bases and V 5 bases, and 8 bases lay outside the gene matches. In nucleotides, the CDR3 is TGTGCCAGCAGCCGAGCAGGGGGCGCGAATGGCTACACCTTC. Encoded protein: CASSRAGGANGYTF. The full variable domain, with the rest looked up from reference TRBV7-8 and TRBJ1-2, is GAGVSQSPRYKVAKRGQDVALRCDPISGHVSLFWYQQALGQGPEFLTYFQNEAQLDKSGLPSDRFFAERPEGSVSTLKIQRTQQEDSAVYLCASSRAGGANGYTFGSGTRLTVV.

This clone was seen once. The chain employs TRBV6-1 and TRBJ2-7, with TRBD1 matching 8 bases. The germline V gene has CDR1 MNHNS and CDR2 SASEGT. The CDR3 is 15 amino acids. The V and J ends lost 2 bases and 2 bases, in that order; junction bases with no gene match: 5. The CDR3 coding sequence is TGTGCCAGCAGTGAATGGGACAGGCCTCCCTACGAGCAGTACTTC. It is translated as CASSEWDRPPYEQYF.

The genes are TRBV6-5 and TRBJ1-2, with TRBD1 matching 8 bases. Germline lookup yields CDR1 MNHEY and CDR2 SVGAGI. The ends lost 2 bases at V and 0 bases at J; junction bases unmatched: 2. The CDR3 length is 15 residues. This chain's CDR3 is CASSYGTGANYGYTF. CDR3 sequence (DNA): TGTGCCAGCAGTTACGGGACAGGAGCTAACTATGGCTACACCTTC.

This chain links TRBV10-3 with TRBJ1-2; D is uncertain. Germline CDR1 reads ENHRY; CDR2 reads SYGVKD. V lost 3 bases, J lost 0 bases, and 17 bases lay in between. The CDR3 has 17 amino acids. CDR3 nucleotides: TGTGCCATCAGTGAACGGGTCGGAGAAGGAGCTAACTATGGCTACACCTTC. It yields the protein CAISERVGEGANYGYTF.

The V call is TRBV6-5, the J call TRBJ2-7; unclear D gene. From germline, CDR1 is MNHEY and CDR2 SVGAGI. The length of the CDR3 is 15 residues. Trimming stripped 0 bases from V and 2 bases from J, with 11 bases between. The CDR3, as DNA: TGTGCCAGCAGTTACTCGTTGGGCATTGCCTACGAGCAGTACTTC. Its translation is CASSYSLGIAYEQYF.

The rearrangement uses TRBV23-1 and TRBJ1-5; 8 bases are a match to TRBD1. TRBV23-1 is sorted into the ORF group, with uncertain function. This CDR3 is built from 16 residues. With V trimmed by 1 base and J by 5 bases, 7 bases remained unmatched. The CDR3 here is CASSQLDRGPHQPQHF. CDR3 nucleotides: TGCGCCAGCAGTCAATTAGACAGGGGTCCCCATCAGCCCCAGCATTTT.

The chain joins TRBV2 to TRBJ1-1; TRBD1 might be the D (5 bases). Trimming left V 3 bases short and J 4 bases short, with 18 bases between. The germline CDR1 and CDR2 sequences are SNHLY and FYNNEI. The CDR3 totals 16 residues. The CDR3 loop reads CASSESVVRVRTEAFF. DNA of the CDR3: TGTGCCAGCAGTGAGTCGGTGGTCAGGGTACGCACTGAAGCTTTCTTT.

The chain couples TRBV9 to TRBJ2-2, with no clear D. The germline CDR1 and CDR2 sequences are SGDLS and YYNGEE. This CDR3 contains 15 residues. The V end lost 0 bases, the J end lost 1 base, and 7 bases lay between the germline ends. The CDR3 sequence: CASSVVSGNTGELFF. The DNA of the CDR3 is TGTGCCAGCAGCGTAGTTTCCGGGAACACCGGGGAGCTGTTTTTT. Looking up the rest from reference TRBV9 and TRBJ2-2 gives the full variable domain: DSGVTQTPKHLITATGQRVTLRCSPRSGDLSVYWYQQSLDQGLQFLIQYYNGEERAKGNILERFSAQQFPDLHSELNLSSLELGDSALYFCASSVVSGNTGELFFGEGSRLTVL.

CDR3 DNA: TGCAGTGTCGGTGTTCAAGAGACCCAGTACTTC. Its translation is CSVGVQETQYF. This chain links TRBV20-1 with TRBJ2-5; D call uncertain. The CDR3 has 11 amino acids. The V end lost 7 bases, the J end lost 2 bases, and 8 bases lay between the germline ends. Germline-derived CDR1 and CDR2 are DFQATT and SNEGSKA (reference sequence).

The J gene is TRBJ1-3, the V gene TRBV28; D is perhaps TRBD1 (6 bases). CDR1 is MDHEN and CDR2 is SYDVKM in the germline V gene. The CDR3 loop spans 14 amino acids. The V gene lost 3 bases and the J gene lost 4 bases, with 10 bases spanning the gap. Here the CDR3 DNA reads TGTGCCAGCAGTTTCAGGGGCCGAGGAAACACCATATATTTT. This sequence encodes CASSFRGRGNTIYF.

The chain joins TRBV6-5 to TRBJ1-1; D perhaps matches TRBD1 (6 bases). The CDR3 totals 12 residues. The V and J ends lost 6 bases and 3 bases respectively, with 8 bases between them. The germline V gene has CDR1 MNHEY and CDR2 SVGAGI. Here the CDR3 DNA reads TGTGCCAGCAGCGGACAGTACACTGAAGCTTTCTTT. Protein product: CASSGQYTEAFF.

In this sample, this clone turned up once. The V gene is TRBV6-2 or TRBV6-3, the J gene TRBJ2-3; possibly TRBD2 for D (7 bases). The CDR3 extends over 20 amino acids. V lost 2 bases and J lost 4, with 28 bases in between. Per germline, CDR1 MNHEY and CDR2 SVGEGT. The CDR3 loop is CASSYPSRGASDGIADTQYF. CDR3 nucleotide sequence: TGTGCCAGCAGTTACCCCTCCCGGGGGGCGAGCGATGGAATTGCAGATACGCAGTATTTT.

The chain recombines TRBV7-2 with TRBJ1-3; D might be TRBD1 (6 bases). Trimming cost V 5 bases and J 0 bases, with 23 bases left between them. Germline lookup yields CDR1 SGHTA and CDR2 FQGNSA. CDR3 length: 19 amino acids. CDR3 loop: CASSEFAGGRAGSGNTIYF. CDR3 nucleotides: TGTGCCAGCAGCGAATTCGCCGGGGGGCGAGCTGGCTCTGGAAACACCATATATTTT.

The chain carries TRBV28 and TRBJ2-1; 8 nucleotides match TRBD1. V lost 5 bases and J lost 9; bases outside the gene matches: 12. CDR3 length equals 15 residues. Germline V lookup: CDR1 MDHEN, CDR2 SYDVKM. CDR3: CASSTFPGQGSEQFF. CDR3 nucleotides: TGTGCCAGCAGTACCTTTCCAGGACAGGGTTCTGAGCAGTTCTTC.

The chain is built from TRBV9 and TRBJ1-5; 10 bases are shared with TRBD1. The CDR3 contains 15 residues. Germline V CDR1 and CDR2: SGDLS, YYNGEE. The ends lost 3 bases at V and 6 bases at J; junction bases unmatched: 6. Written as DNA, the CDR3 is TGTGCCAGCAGCGAGGGACAGGGGAGAGGTCAGCCCCAGCATTTT. Residues: CASSEGQGRGQPQHF.

The rearrangement uses TRBV19 and TRBJ1-1, with TRBD1 as a possible D gene (5 bases). Germline CDR1 is LNHDA and CDR2 is SQIVND (reference sequence). V was trimmed by 5 bases and J by 8 bases, leaving 12 bases between them. There are 12 residues in the CDR3. The DNA for the CDR3 is TGTGCCAGTAGTTCTCCGGACATAGAAGCTTTCTTT. Amino acids: CASSSPDIEAFF.

The V and J genes are TRBV2 and TRBJ2-1, with 12 bases matching TRBD2. J was trimmed by 4 bases and V by 0 bases; bases with no gene match: 4. This CDR3 comprises 17 residues. Germline assignment: CDR1 SNHLY and CDR2 FYNNEI. In DNA, the CDR3 is TGTGCCAGCAGTGAAGCGCGGACTAGCGGGGCTTACAATGAGCAGTTCTTC. Translation gives CASSEARTSGAYNEQFF.

The rearrangement joins TRBV30 to TRBJ2-7, with D unclear. The CDR3 runs 14 residues. V was cut by 6 bases and J by 5 bases, with 20 bases left in between. The germline CDR1 and CDR2 sequences are GTSNPN and SVGIG (reference sequence). The CDR3 loop reads CACHSLVRVDEQYF. The CDR3 DNA reads TGTGCCTGCCACTCGTTGGTTCGGGTCGACGAGCAGTACTTC.

This clone is a singleton in its sample. The chain is built from TRBV2 and TRBJ1-2, with 8 bases that match TRBD1. V lost 2 bases and J lost 2; bases outside the gene matches: 4. Germline V gene sequence: CDR1 SNHLY, CDR2 FYNNEI. CDR3 length: 15 residues. The CDR3 sequence is CASSERQGTNYGYTF. CDR3 sequence (DNA): TGTGCCAGCAGTGAAAGACAGGGGACGAACTATGGCTACACCTTC.

Details on this clone: One base away lies a much larger clone, so this may be a sequencing read error. The genes are TRBV2 and TRBJ2-7; 10 bases map to TRBD2. Trimming removed 3 bases from V and 6 bases from J; junction bases left unmatched: 5. Germline lookup yields CDR1 SNHLY and CDR2 FYNNEI. The CDR3 length is 14 residues. CDR3 residues: CASSERLAGVEQYF. The CDR3 coding sequence is TGTGCCAGCAGTGAGCGGCTAGCGGGAGTCGAGCAGTACTTC. The full variable domain, rest sourced from reference TRBV2 and TRBJ2-7, is EPEVTQTPSHQVTQMGQEVILRCVPISNHLYFYWYRQILGQKVEFLVSFYNNEISEKSEIFDDQFSVERPDGSNFTLKIRSTKLEDSAMYFCASSERLAGVEQYFGPGTRLTVT.

Written as DNA, the CDR3 is TGTGCCAGCTCACCAAAGCTCGGGTATGGCTACACCTTC. This gives the protein CASSPKLGYGYTF. The gene calls are TRBV18 and TRBJ1-2; no firm D call. The length of the CDR3 is 13 residues. The germline V gene encodes CDR1 KGHSH and CDR2 LQKENI. Trimming shortened V by 2 bases and J by 5 bases, and 9 bases separated the two germline ends.

The genes are TRBV28 and TRBJ2-2; the match to TRBD2 covers 8 bases. The CDR3 sequence is 16 residues long. The trim removed 6 bases at V and 5 bases at J, leaving 11 bases unmatched. The germline V gene encodes CDR1 MDHEN and CDR2 SYDVKM. The CDR3 spells CASSQRAGGGTGELFF. The CDR3 region has the DNA TGTGCCAGCAGCCAAAGGGCGGGAGGAGGAACCGGGGAGCTGTTTTTT.

The chain has TRBV25-1 and TRBJ1-2; 9 positions agree with TRBD1. The CDR3 sequence is 13 residues long. Germline loops: CDR1 MGHDK, CDR2 SYGVNS. The trim removed 7 bases at V and 4 bases at J, leaving 4 bases unmatched. The CDR3: CASKDRGFYGYTF. The CDR3, as DNA: TGTGCCAGCAAAGACAGGGGGTTCTATGGCTACACCTTC.

This clone was recorded once. This sequence joins TRBV5-1 and TRBJ2-1; 10 positions agree with TRBD2. The CDR3 is 14 residues long. In germline, CDR1 is SGHRS, CDR2 YFSETQ. The trim removed 4 bases at V and 6 bases at J, leaving 4 bases unmatched. CDR3 nucleotides: TGCGCCAGCAGCACGGGACTAGCGCTCAATGAGCAGTTCTTC. Translating it yields CASSTGLALNEQFF.

CDR3 bases: TGTGCCAGCAGGCCCGGGGGCTACGAGCAGTACTTC. This translates into CASRPGGYEQYF. The chain couples TRBV28 to TRBJ2-7, with D maybe TRBD2 (6 bases). The CDR3 extends over 12 amino acids. The germline V gene encodes CDR1 MDHEN and CDR2 SYDVKM. Trimming took off 6 bases at V and 3 bases at J, with 9 bases between the two ends.

V usage is TRBV10-3 and J usage is TRBJ1-2, with 8 bases identical to TRBD1. Germline loops: CDR1 ENHRY, CDR2 SYGVKD. V lost 3 bases, J lost 8 bases, and 11 bases stayed unmatched. The CDR3 loop spans 15 amino acids. CDR3 DNA sequence: TGTGCCATCAGTGAAGCAGGACAGGGAGGTTGGGGCTACACCTTC. Residues: CAISEAGQGGWGYTF.

V gene TRBV7-9 combines with J gene TRBJ2-7; 10 nucleotides align to TRBD2. Germline loops: CDR1 SEHNR, CDR2 FQNEAQ (reference sequence). This CDR3 is 15 amino acids long. The ends lost 1 base at V and 5 bases at J; junction bases unmatched: 5. This CDR3 reads CASSLGASGSDEQYF. Here the CDR3 DNA reads TGTGCCAGCAGCTTAGGCGCTAGCGGGAGCGACGAGCAGTACTTC.

The V gene is TRBV5-1, the J gene TRBJ1-2, with TRBD1 as a possible D gene (5 bases). Germline-derived CDR1 and CDR2 are SGHRS and YFSETQ. Trimming removed 5 bases at V and 0 bases at J, with 11 bases between. This CDR3 region has 14 residues. The CDR3 bases are TGCGCCAGCAGTCCCGACAGTGCTAACTATGGCTACACCTTC. It encodes CASSPDSANYGYTF.

This clone appeared once. The chain is built from TRBV5-1 and TRBJ2-3, with 8 positions matching TRBD2. This CDR3 spans 17 amino acids. The germline gives CDR1 SGHRS, CDR2 YFSETQ. V was clipped by 3 bases and J by 4 bases; unmatched bases: 13. The CDR3 bases are TGCGCCAGCAGCTGGACACCGGGACTAGGGTTGCCAGATACGCAGTATTTT. It is translated as CASSWTPGLGLPDTQYF.